These T cell receptor beta chains were read from a single sample in a study of cytomegalovirus exposure and HLA in healthy donors. Libraries were prepared by immunoSEQ multiplex PCR; TCRdb keeps only in-frame clonotypes and omits some of them. The sample records approximately 150,000 clones, 70% to 80% being singletons. What was sequenced was PBMCs. The receptor set was obtained from a woman between 18 and 29 years old in good health and CMV-seropositive. Each CDR3 is given with its conserved first and last residue. A D gene is named only where the DNA matches it firmly. A clone size is listed for some rows: how often the clone was seen (once, few, many), or a class if it is expanded.

18	TRBV7-6	TRBJ1-3	-	-	CASSVRRDNSASGNTIYF	TGTGCCAGCAGCGTGAGGAGGGATAACAGTGCCTCTGGAAACACCATATATTTT
13	TRBV19	TRBJ2-7	-	TRBD2	CASSMRGGYEQYF	TGTGCCAGTAGTATGCGGGGGGGCTACGAGCAGTACTTC
15	TRBV5-8	TRBJ1-6	few	-	CASSSGRTDNSPLHF	TGTGCCAGCAGCTCGGGCCGGACAGACAATTCACCCCTCCACTTT
15	TRBV30	TRBJ1-5	-	TRBD1	CAWSVETGRDQPQHF	TGTGCCTGGAGTGTAGAGACAGGGCGAGATCAGCCCCAGCATTTT
14	TRBV2	TRBJ2-7	once	-	CASRDETSFYEQYF	TGTGCCAGCAGGGACGAGACTAGTTTCTACGAGCAGTACTTC
16	TRBV7-2	TRBJ1-2	-	-	CASSFERGGPRGGYTF	TGTGCCAGCAGTTTCGAACGGGGGGGCCCCCGAGGTGGCTACACCTTC
15	TRBV9	TRBJ2-1	-	TRBD2	CASSVLAGGRNEQFF	TGTGCCAGCAGCGTGCTAGCGGGGGGGAGAAATGAGCAGTTCTTC
15	TRBV15	TRBJ2-7	-	-	CATSRDRGIRLEQYF	TGTGCCACCAGCAGAGATCGAGGGATCAGGCTCGAGCAGTACTTC
16	TRBV27	TRBJ2-2	once	-	CASSYLGGANTGELFF	TGTGCCAGCAGTTACCTCGGGGGAGCGAACACCGGGGAGCTGTTTTTT
15	TRBV5-4	TRBJ2-3	-	TRBD2	CASSLGGGNTDTQYF	TGTGCCAGCAGCTTAGGCGGGGGTAACACAGATACGCAGTATTTT
18	TRBV25-1	TRBJ1-1	-	-	CASSDRLMTGGLNTEAFF	TGTGCCAGCAGTGATCGGCTCATGACAGGCGGGCTGAACACTGAAGCTTTCTTT
12	TRBV5-1	TRBJ1-2	-	-	CASSVDSYGYTF	TGCGCCAGCAGCGTGGACAGCTATGGCTACACCTTC
14	TRBV14	TRBJ1-1	-	-	CASSQDFGDTEAFF	TGTGCCAGCAGCCAAGATTTCGGAGACACTGAAGCTTTCTTT
11	TRBV2	TRBJ2-1	few	-	CASSEGLGQFF	TGTGCCAGCAGTGAAGGGCTTGGGCAGTTCTTC
14	TRBV27	TRBJ1-1	-	-	CASSLPGGVSEAFF	TGTGCCAGCAGTTTACCCGGGGGTGTATCTGAAGCTTTCTTT
13	TRBV30	TRBJ2-7	once	-	CAWSSGGFYEQYF	TGTGCCTGGAGTTCAGGGGGGTTCTACGAGCAGTACTTC
15	TRBV7-6	TRBJ2-7	-	TRBD1	CASSPRTGHPWEQYF	TGTGCCAGCAGCCCCCGGACAGGCCACCCCTGGGAGCAGTACTTC
16	TRBV7-2	TRBJ1-2	few	TRBD1	CASSLATGGPNYGYTF	TGTGCCAGCAGCTTAGCTACAGGGGGCCCTAACTATGGCTACACCTTC
16	TRBV4-3	TRBJ1-2	-	TRBD1	CASSQGGTGGPYGYTF	TGCGCCAGCAGCCAAGGAGGGACAGGGGGTCCCTATGGCTACACCTTC
17	TRBV6-4	TRBJ2-3	once	TRBD2	CASSETSGGAGTDTQYF	TGTGCCAGCAGTGAAACTAGCGGGGGGGCCGGCACAGATACGCAGTATTTT
13	TRBV5-6	TRBJ2-3	-	-	CASSGGTTDTQYF	TGTGCCAGCAGCGGAGGGACCACAGATACGCAGTATTTT
15	TRBV5-1	TRBJ2-7	-	TRBD1	CASSLGDRDSYEQYF	TGCGCCAGCAGCTTGGGGGACAGAGACTCCTACGAGCAGTACTTC
16	TRBV2	TRBJ2-7	-	TRBD1	CASSLRQGSSSYEQYF	TGTGCCAGCAGTCTCAGACAGGGGTCCTCCTCCTACGAGCAGTACTTC
16	TRBV28	TRBJ1-5	-	-	CASSFFGLAGNQPQHF	TGTGCCAGCAGTTTCTTTGGCCTAGCAGGCAATCAGCCCCAGCATTTT
18	TRBV25-1	TRBJ1-3	-	-	CASSDPTRAGISGNTIYF	TGTGCCAGCAGTGATCCCACTCGGGCCGGGATTTCCGGAAACACCATATATTTT
16	TRBV19	TRBJ2-6	-	TRBD1	CATEQGNLGGANVLTF	TGTGCCACAGAACAGGGGAATTTAGGTGGGGCCAACGTCCTGACTTTC
14	TRBV19	TRBJ1-5	-	TRBD1	CASKTGQGQQPQHF	TGTGCCAGTAAAACGGGACAGGGGCAGCAGCCCCAGCATTTT
15	TRBV28	TRBJ2-7	-	TRBD2	CASRRPGLGDYEQYF	TGTGCCAGCAGAAGACCGGGACTAGGGGACTACGAGCAGTACTTC
13	TRBV11-2	TRBJ2-7	-	-	CASSLEWSYEQYF	TGTGCCAGCAGCTTAGAGTGGAGCTACGAGCAGTACTTC
16	TRBV6-6	TRBJ1-1	-	-	CASSPPGWRENTEAFF	TGTGCCAGCAGTCCCCCCGGGTGGAGGGAAAACACTGAAGCTTTCTTT
14	TRBV6-5	TRBJ1-5	few	-	CASSEGSEDQPQHF	TGTGCCAGCAGTGAAGGGAGTGAGGATCAGCCCCAGCATTTT
14	TRBV6-6	TRBJ1-2	-	-	CASSPRAGEYGYTF	TGTGCCAGCAGCCCACGGGCAGGGGAGTATGGCTACACCTTC
13	TRBV28	TRBJ1-5	few	TRBD1	CASSYRGPKPQHF	TGTGCCAGCAGTTACAGGGGGCCGAAGCCCCAGCATTTT
15	TRBV27	TRBJ2-5	-	-	CASSSLRTNQETQYF	TGTGCCAGCAGTTCGCTCCGGACTAATCAAGAGACCCAGTACTTC
16	TRBV2	TRBJ2-5	once	-	CASRARDGGRFKTQYF	TGTGCCAGCAGAGCCAGAGACGGGGGGCGGTTTAAGACCCAGTACTTC
17	TRBV10-3	TRBJ1-6	few	-	CAISEKQGGLYNSPLHF	TGTGCCATCAGTGAAAAACAGGGTGGCCTCTATAATTCACCCCTCCACTTT
13	TRBV6-5	TRBJ2-7	once	TRBD1	CASSFDRVREQYF	TGTGCCAGCAGTTTCGACAGGGTTCGCGAGCAGTACTTC
17	TRBV4-1	TRBJ2-6	few	-	CASSQEGGPSGANVLTF	TGCGCCAGCAGCCAAGAGGGTGGGCCCTCTGGGGCCAACGTCCTGACTTTC
13	TRBV11-3	TRBJ1-3	-	-	CASSSIYGNTIYF	TGTGCCAGCAGCTCCATCTATGGAAACACCATATATTTT
13	TRBV6-6	TRBJ1-2	-	-	CASSYSSRGGYTF	TGTGCCAGCAGTTATTCCTCTCGGGGTGGCTACACCTTC
13	TRBV15	TRBJ1-3	-	-	CATKQFSGNTIYF	TGTGCCACCAAACAGTTCTCTGGAAACACCATATATTTT
14	TRBV18	TRBJ1-4	once	-	CASRRTERNEKLFF	TGTGCCAGCCGCCGGACAGAAAGAAATGAAAAACTGTTTTTT
15	TRBV30	TRBJ1-6	-	-	CAWSLGSSYNSPLHF	TGTGCCTGGAGTCTGGGGAGCTCCTATAATTCACCCCTCCACTTT